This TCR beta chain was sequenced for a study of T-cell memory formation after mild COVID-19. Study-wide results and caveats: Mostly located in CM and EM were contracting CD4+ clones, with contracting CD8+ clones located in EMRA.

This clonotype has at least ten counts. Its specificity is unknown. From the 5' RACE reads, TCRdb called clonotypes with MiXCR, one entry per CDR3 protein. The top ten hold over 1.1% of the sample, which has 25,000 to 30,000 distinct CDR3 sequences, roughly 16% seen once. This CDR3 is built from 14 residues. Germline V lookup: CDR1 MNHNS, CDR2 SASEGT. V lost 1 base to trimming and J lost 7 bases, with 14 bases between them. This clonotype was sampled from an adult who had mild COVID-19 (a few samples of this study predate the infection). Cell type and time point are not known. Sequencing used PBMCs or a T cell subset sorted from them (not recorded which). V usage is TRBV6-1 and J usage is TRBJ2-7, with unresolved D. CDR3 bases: TGTGCCAGCAGTGAAGGGAGCAGCTTCGGGGAGCAGTACTTC. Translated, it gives CASSEGSSFGEQYF.